The clone carrying this TCR beta chain was seen at least ten times. As yet, its antigen is unknown. This sample stems from a study of cytotoxic CD8 clonotypes in ibrutinib-treated CLL. Background on the study: Response samples were obtained once patients had received a median around 12 months of treatment, range 6 to 36. Averaging across samples gave roughly 280,000 productive templates and approximately 87,000 productive rearrangements. Study-wide results and limits: Clonality was higher at ibrutinib response and returned toward baseline at progression. Treatment saw public clonotypes, which were uncommon, either contract or stay stable.

The assay was immunoSEQ multiplex PCR, and TCRdb's table has in-frame clones only and misses some. This repertoire shows about 50,000 clones, roughly three fifths found once; its top ten account for under 35%. Per germline, CDR1 MNHNS and CDR2 SASEGT. V was trimmed by 2 bases and J by 8 bases, leaving 12 bases between them. CDR3 length: 13 amino acids. This TCR derives from a human donor with chronic lymphocytic leukemia. This chain joins TRBV6-1 and TRBJ1-2, with a possible D match to TRBD1 (5 bases). The sample was PBMCs, taken after 24 months of ibrutinib treatment. CDR3 sequence reads: CASSESGYGGYTF. DNA for the CDR3: TGTGCCAGCAGTGAATCAGGGTATGGCGGCTACACCTTC.